This T cell receptor beta chain was profiled in a study of blood T cell repertoires in COVID-19. In the study overall: PBMCs, B-cell-depleted T cells, or T cells were the source of the cDNA or gDNA that made up the material.

Authors' data handling: Estimation of nucleated cell counts was performed using reference gene primer amplification. Libraries were prepared by immunoSEQ multiplex PCR; TCRdb keeps only in-frame clonotypes and omits some of them. V, J and clone size reflect that table, while D and trimming were determined from the DNA. The table has roughly 250,000 clones, 70% to 75% seen once. This CDR3 contains 19 residues. CDR1 is MGHRA and CDR2 is YSYEKL in the germline V gene. The junction had 9 bases not matched to a gene; V was cut back by 3 bases and J by 0 bases. The sequencing input was peripheral blood. The clonotype comes from an elderly woman with acute or convalescent COVID-19. The gene calls are TRBV4-1 and TRBJ2-1; TRBD2 aligns across 12 bases. CDR3: CASSHGTSGHRSSYNEQFF. The CDR3 bases are TGCGCCAGCAGCCATGGGACTAGCGGGCACAGGAGCTCCTACAATGAGCAGTTCTTC.